This section outlines one T cell receptor beta chain sequence together with its context. Time point here: cycle 4 day 1 (C4D1), after less than seven weeks of nivolumab. Autologous stem cell transplantation was followed by relapse in every patient, and brentuximab vedotin exposure varied. Complete response, partial response or progressive disease made up the best responses. The table came from immunoSEQ multiplex PCR; TCRdb's copy has only in-frame clones and leaves some out. The sample gives tens of thousands of clones, around 90% of which show up once; about 8.1% is in the top ten. The CDR3 contains 14 residues. The V gene's germline CDR1 is MNHNS and CDR2 SASEGT. V lost 6 bases, J lost 3 bases, and 11 bases lay in between. This sample is drawn from a study of PD-1 blockade in classical Hodgkin lymphoma.

This TCR was sampled from a human donor with classical Hodgkin lymphoma. V usage is TRBV6-1 and J usage is TRBJ2-2; D possibly corresponds to TRBD1 (6 bases). The starting material was peripheral blood mononuclear cells (PBMCs), obtained before the fourth cycle of nivolumab. The CDR3 is CASRGGGDTGELFF. In DNA form, the CDR3 reads TGTGCCAGCAGAGGGGGTGGGGACACCGGGGAGCTGTTTTTT.